One and the same sample provided the 32 T cell receptor beta chains below, sequenced in a study of neurological immune-mediated disorders. Using its own MiXCR run on the 5' RACE reads, TCRdb lists one record per CDR3 protein. The table lists approximately 20,000 distinct CDR3 sequences, 27% of them singletons, with 33% in the top ten. Sequencing was carried out using PBMCs. The receptor set was obtained from a man aged 50 to 59 with HTLV-1-associated myelopathy (HAM/TSP).

In this sample, this clonotype turned up many times. The V gene is TRBV5-5, the J gene TRBJ2-5, with 10 nucleotides matching TRBD1. V lost 7 bases, J lost 1 base, and 10 bases stayed unmatched. This CDR3 contains 16 residues. Per the germline V gene, CDR1 is SGHKS and CDR2 is YYEKEE (reference sequence). The CDR3 spells CASAGGDRGIQETQYF. The CDR3 region has the DNA TGTGCCAGCGCCGGGGGGGACAGGGGAATCCAAGAGACCCAGTACTTC.

At least ten counts were recorded for this clonotype. The chain employs TRBV6-6 and TRBJ2-3, with D unclear. CDR3 length equals 14 residues. V dropped 6 bases and J dropped 4 bases, with 14 bases sitting between them. Germline lookup yields CDR1 MNHNY and CDR2 SVGAGI (reference sequence). The CDR3 DNA follows: TGTGCCAGCAGCCGGCGAGCCCCGCCAGATACGCAGTATTTT. Translated: CASSRRAPPDTQYF.

This clonotype was detected a few times. The chain links TRBV29-1 to TRBJ1-2, with D tentatively TRBD1 (5 bases). Germline values: CDR1 SQVTM, CDR2 ANQGSEA. The CDR3 is made up of 14 amino acids. Trimming pared 5 bases from V and 1 base from J, leaving 14 bases between. Written as DNA, the CDR3 is TGCAGCGTTTTAGGGGACGTGATTAACTATGGCTACACCTTC. Protein sequence: CSVLGDVINYGYTF.

This rearrangement joins TRBV28 to TRBJ2-1; the match to TRBD1 covers 8 bases. The CDR3 covers 13 residues. Looked up from germline, CDR1 is MDHEN and CDR2 is SYDVKM. V was pared by 10 bases and J by 8 bases, with 10 bases of the junction left unmatched. The CDR3 DNA follows: TGTGCCACGTACAGGGGGGATATGGATGAGCAGTTCTTC. This codes for CATYRGDMDEQFF.

This clonotype was observed many times. This chain joins TRBV20-1 and TRBJ1-3, with D tentatively TRBD1 (6 bases). Germline CDR1 and CDR2: DFQATT and SNEGSKA (reference sequence). This CDR3 spans 13 amino acids. The V end lost 4 bases, the J end lost 7 bases, and 14 bases lay between the germline ends. CDR3 sequence reads: CSATGRGGNTIYF. As DNA, the CDR3 is TGCAGTGCTACGGGGAGGGGGGGTAACACCATATATTTT.

This clonotype was seen a few times. The genes are TRBV27 and TRBJ2-5; weak D call: TRBD1 (6 bases). V lost 4 bases and J lost 5, with 17 bases in between. The CDR3 covers 15 residues. Germline V gene data show CDR1 as MNHEY and CDR2 as SMNVEV (reference sequence). The CDR3 DNA reads as TGTGCCAGCAGTTCCCGCCAGGGGTATGGGGAGACCCAGTACTTC. Amino acid sequence: CASSSRQGYGETQYF.

V usage is TRBV2 and J usage is TRBJ1-4; D is unresolved. Trimming shortened V by 6 bases and J by 0 bases, and 2 bases separated the two germline ends. Germline CDR1 SNHLY, CDR2 FYNNEI. The CDR3 is 12 residues long. In nucleotides, the CDR3 is TGTGCCAGCAGACCAACTAATGAAAAACTGTTTTTT. Translation: CASRPTNEKLFF.

This clonotype was recorded at least ten times. V usage is TRBV5-1 and J usage is TRBJ2-7; 9 bases agree with TRBD1. CDR1 SGHRS and CDR2 YFSETQ come from the germline V gene. V shed 3 bases, J shed 2 bases, and the junction held 3 bases outside the gene matches. The length of the CDR3 is 14 residues. The CDR3 nucleotides are TGCGCCAGCAGCTCCGGGACAGGGACCTACGAGCAGTACTTC. It specifies CASSSGTGTYEQYF. Full variable domain (outside the CDR3, taken from reference TRBV5-1 and TRBJ2-7): KAGVTQTPRYLIKTRGQQVTLSCSPISGHRSVSWYQQTPGQGLQFLFEYFSETQRNKGNFPGRFSGRQFSNSRSEMNVSTLELGDSALYLCASSSGTGTYEQYFGPGTRLTVT.

This chain links TRBV6-5 with TRBJ2-1; TRBD2 agrees at 11 bases. J was trimmed by 12 bases and V by 1 base; bases with no gene match: 11. The V gene's germline CDR1 is MNHEY and CDR2 SVGAGI. This CDR3 is 16 amino acids long. Here the CDR3 reads CASSYWAGSGGAAQFF. The CDR3, as DNA: TGTGCCAGCAGTTACTGGGCAGGTAGCGGGGGGGCCGCGCAGTTCTTC.

The V and J genes are TRBV20-1 and TRBJ1-1; D might be TRBD1 (6 bases). Between the trimmed V and J ends, which lost 3 bases and 3 bases, there was a span of 11 bases. Germline CDR1 reads DFQATT; CDR2 reads SNEGSKA (reference sequence). The CDR3 loop spans 13 amino acids. The CDR3: CSARGASDTEAFF. CDR3 DNA: TGCAGTGCTAGGGGGGCATCGGACACTGAAGCTTTCTTT.

The sample holds many counts of this clonotype. The chain recombines TRBV3-1 with TRBJ2-7, with D hard to call. Trimming pared 2 bases from V and 7 bases from J, leaving 9 bases between. Per germline, CDR1 LGHDT and CDR2 YNNKEL (reference sequence). The CDR3 contains 12 residues. CDR3: CASSQLEREQYF. For the CDR3, the DNA is TGTGCCAGCAGCCAACTTGAGAGGGAGCAGTACTTC.

This clonotype is medium-sized. The chain couples TRBV7-9 to TRBJ2-1; D possibly corresponds to TRBD2 (5 bases). This CDR3 is built from 13 residues. Germline CDR1 is SEHNR and CDR2 is FQNEAQ (reference sequence). Trimming pared 5 bases from V and 6 bases from J, leaving 11 bases between. The CDR3 here is CASSPNRGNEQFF. DNA of the CDR3: TGTGCCAGCAGCCCAAATCGGGGCAATGAGCAGTTCTTC.

This clonotype was observed a handful of times. The chain recombines TRBV5-1 with TRBJ2-7; D not resolved. The CDR3 has 13 residues. Germline-derived CDR1 and CDR2 are SGHRS and YFSETQ. Trimming removed 4 bases from V and 5 bases from J, with 13 bases in between. Here the CDR3 DNA reads TGCGCCAGCAGCCTGGCTCCCCCTGACGAGCAGTACTTC. Its translation is CASSLAPPDEQYF.

This sequence joins TRBV20-1 and TRBJ1-1; the D gene is possibly TRBD1 (5 bases). The CDR3 covers 14 residues. CDR1 is DFQATT, CDR2 SNEGSKA, per germline (reference sequence). Trimming cost V 6 bases and J 1 base, with 15 bases left between them. This CDR3 reads CSATDGGWNTEAFF. As DNA, the CDR3 is TGCAGTGCAACCGACGGGGGGTGGAACACTGAAGCTTTCTTT.

On this clonotype itself: Since a much larger clone is just one base distant, this may be a read error. The chain combines TRBV12-3 or TRBV12-4 with TRBJ1-1; D unresolved. Trimming cost V 4 bases and J 4 bases, with 16 bases left between them. This CDR3 comprises 15 residues. The CDR3 bases are TGTGCCAGCAGTTCACCACGTGGAGGCGGCACTGAAGCTTTCTTT. Translation: CASSSPRGGGTEAFF.

The rearrangement links TRBV20-1 to TRBJ2-1, with 9 positions matching TRBD1. The ends lost 3 bases at V and 8 bases at J; junction bases unmatched: 11. CDR1 and CDR2 from the germline V gene are DFQATT and SNEGSKA (reference sequence). The CDR3 sequence is 15 residues long. DNA of the CDR3: TGCAGTGCTAGTCGCCGGGACAGGGCGGGCGATGAGCAGTTCTTC. Translation gives CSASRRDRAGDEQFF.

This clonotype was found a few times. The genes are TRBV12-3 or TRBV12-4 and TRBJ2-1; 12 nucleotides match TRBD2. This CDR3 is 18 amino acids long. V shed 6 bases, J shed 0 bases, and the junction held 9 bases outside the gene matches. The CDR3 DNA follows: TGTGCCAGCAGCTCCATGACTAGCGGGAGTGGCTCCTACAATGAGCAGTTCTTC. Encoded protein: CASSSMTSGSGSYNEQFF.

This clonotype was recorded many times. This chain joins TRBV10-2 and TRBJ1-2; 7 bases align to TRBD1. V dropped 5 bases and J dropped 6; count of bases not matched to a gene: 6. Germline assignment: CDR1 WSHSY and CDR2 SAAADI. The CDR3 extends over 13 amino acids. Here the CDR3 DNA reads TGCGCCAGCAGTTCGAAACAGGGGAATGGCTACACCTTC. Its translation: CASSSKQGNGYTF.

The rearrangement links TRBV12-3 or TRBV12-4 to TRBJ1-1; D call uncertain. Trimming took 6 bases from V and 3 from J, leaving 17 bases between them. CDR3 length: 15 amino acids. Here the CDR3 reads CASSRPGRGDTEAFF. DNA of the CDR3: TGTGCCAGCAGCCGTCCTGGACGGGGTGACACTGAAGCTTTCTTT.

This clonotype has just a few counts. The rearrangement uses TRBV10-3 and TRBJ1-1; D unclear. Per germline, CDR1 ENHRY and CDR2 SYGVKD. With 0 bases removed from V and 6 bases from J, the gap between germline ends came to 11 bases. This CDR3 comprises 14 residues. The CDR3 reads CAISESGVGAEAFF. CDR3 sequence (DNA): TGTGCCATCAGTGAGTCCGGAGTGGGTGCTGAAGCTTTCTTT.

CDR3 DNA: TGCAGCGTTGAACTGGGGGCTAACTATGGCTACACCTTC. Amino acids: CSVELGANYGYTF. V is TRBV29-1 and J is TRBJ1-2, with D perhaps matching TRBD1 (5 bases). The germline V gene encodes CDR1 SQVTM and CDR2 ANQGSEA. V was clipped by 2 bases and J by 0 bases, with 7 bases between them. The CDR3 totals 13 residues.

The chain is built from TRBV7-2 and TRBJ2-3; 9 bases are shared with TRBD2. CDR1 and CDR2 (germline): SGHTA, FQGNSA. Losses at the gene ends were 5 bases for V and 6 bases for J; bases not matched to a gene: 12. The length of the CDR3 is 16 residues. CDR3: CASSAARGGEVDTQYF. The DNA for the CDR3 is TGTGCCAGCAGCGCCGCGCGGGGGGGAGAGGTCGATACGCAGTATTTT.

The chain links TRBV5-1 to TRBJ2-5, with 10 bases identical to TRBD2. J lost 5 bases, V lost 2 bases, and 6 bases had no gene match. Germline CDR1 SGHRS, CDR2 YFSETQ. CDR3 size: 15 residues. This CDR3 is CASSFTSGGAETQYF. CDR3 sequence (DNA): TGCGCCAGCAGCTTTACCAGCGGGGGGGCGGAGACCCAGTACTTC.

This clonotype appeared a few times. The rearrangement joins TRBV6-5 to TRBJ2-2; D remains unclear. The CDR3 is 17 amino acids. The germline V and J ends were trimmed by 4 bases and 0 bases, with 15 bases remaining between them. Germline V gene sequence: CDR1 MNHEY, CDR2 SVGAGI. In DNA, the CDR3 is TGTGCCAGCAGTTTCCCTGGGGTGGGGACGAACACCGGGGAGCTGTTTTTT. Translation: CASSFPGVGTNTGELFF.

The sample holds many counts of this clonotype. V and J are TRBV7-9 and TRBJ2-7; 9 bases map to TRBD1. V was clipped by 1 base and J by 3 bases; unmatched bases: 4. This CDR3 is built from 15 residues. Germline assignment: CDR1 SEHNR and CDR2 FQNEAQ (reference sequence). The CDR3 sequence: CASSLDGTGIYEQYF. DNA for the CDR3: TGTGCCAGCAGCTTAGATGGGACAGGGATCTACGAGCAGTACTTC.

This clonotype came up many times. The chain employs TRBV6-5 and TRBJ2-5; D call uncertain. V lost 3 bases to trimming and J lost 5 bases, with 4 bases between them. The CDR3 has 11 amino acids. CDR1 and CDR2 (germline): MNHEY, SVGAGI. The DNA for the CDR3 is TGTGCCAGCAGTTATCTCGAGACCCAGTACTTC. This codes for CASSYLETQYF.

The chain uses TRBV20-1 and TRBJ2-1; no definite D call. This CDR3 is 12 amino acids long. Trimming stripped 3 bases from V and 8 bases from J, with 11 bases between. CDR1 is DFQATT and CDR2 is SNEGSKA in the germline V gene (reference sequence). The CDR3 reads CSASDRKHEQFF. In DNA, the CDR3 is TGCAGTGCTAGTGATCGGAAGCATGAGCAGTTCTTC.

V and J are TRBV20-1 and TRBJ2-3, with 16 bases that match TRBD2. The junction had 16 bases not matched to a gene; V was cut back by 0 bases and J by 10 bases. The CDR3 covers 19 residues. Looked up from germline, CDR1 is DFQATT and CDR2 is SNEGSKA (reference sequence). The CDR3 bases are TGCAGTGCTAGAGATTGGTATGGGACTAGCGGGAGGGGCCAGAGATCGCAGTATTTT. It encodes CSARDWYGTSGRGQRSQYF.

This chain connects TRBV2 to TRBJ1-1; D remains ambiguous. The CDR3 contains 12 residues. The germline V gene has CDR1 SNHLY and CDR2 FYNNEI. Trimming cost V 4 bases and J 2 bases, with 5 bases left between them. The CDR3 loop reads CASSAGNTEAFF. Here the CDR3 DNA reads TGTGCCAGCAGTGCCGGAAACACTGAAGCTTTCTTT.

This chain links TRBV10-3 with TRBJ1-2, with unresolved D. Trimming took 0 bases from V and 4 from J, leaving 9 bases between them. The CDR3 loop spans 14 amino acids. CDR1 ENHRY and CDR2 SYGVKD come from the germline V gene. In DNA, the CDR3 is TGTGCCATCAGTGAGTCCGTCACAGCCTATGGCTACACCTTC. Its translation: CAISESVTAYGYTF.

The gene calls are TRBV5-8 and TRBJ2-1, with D maybe TRBD2 (5 bases). Germline V gives CDR1 SGHTS, CDR2 YDEGEE. The CDR3 totals 14 residues. The V end was cut by 3 bases, the J end by 4 bases, with 11 bases between. CDR3 DNA sequence: TGTGCCAGCAGCTCGGGAAGGGTTTACAATGAGCAGTTCTTC. This gives the protein CASSSGRVYNEQFF. The full variable domain, in which reference TRBV5-8 and TRBJ2-1 provide the parts outside the CDR3, is EAGVTQSPTHLIKTRGQQATLRCSPISGHTSVYWYQQALGLGLQFLLWYDEGEERNRGNFPPRFSGRQFPNYSSELNVNALELEDSALYLCASSSGRVYNEQFFGPGTRLTVL.

This chain uses TRBV7-9 with TRBJ2-7; a possible D gene is TRBD2 (5 bases). The germline V gene has CDR1 SEHNR and CDR2 FQNEAQ (reference sequence). This CDR3 region has 13 residues. Trimming removed 2 bases from V and 6 bases from J, with 11 bases in between. DNA for the CDR3: TGTGCCAGCAGCTTACCGGGGAGCCCCGAGCAGTACTTC. It encodes CASSLPGSPEQYF.